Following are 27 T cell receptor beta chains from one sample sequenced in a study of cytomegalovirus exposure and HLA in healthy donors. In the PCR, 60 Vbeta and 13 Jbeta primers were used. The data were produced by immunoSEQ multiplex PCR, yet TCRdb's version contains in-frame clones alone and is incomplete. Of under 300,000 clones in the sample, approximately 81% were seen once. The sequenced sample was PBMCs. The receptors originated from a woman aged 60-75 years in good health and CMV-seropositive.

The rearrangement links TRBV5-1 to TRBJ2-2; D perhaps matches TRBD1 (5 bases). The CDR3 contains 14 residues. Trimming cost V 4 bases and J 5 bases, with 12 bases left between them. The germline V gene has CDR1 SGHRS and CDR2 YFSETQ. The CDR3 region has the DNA TGCGCCAGCAGCGCACTCCAGGGTACCGGGGAGCTGTTTTTT. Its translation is CASSALQGTGELFF. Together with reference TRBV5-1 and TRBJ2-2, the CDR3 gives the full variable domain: KAGVTQTPRYLIKTRGQQVTLSCSPISGHRSVSWYQQTPGQGLQFLFEYFSETQRNKGNFPGRFSGRQFSNSRSEMNVSTLELGDSALYLCASSALQGTGELFFGEGSRLTVL.

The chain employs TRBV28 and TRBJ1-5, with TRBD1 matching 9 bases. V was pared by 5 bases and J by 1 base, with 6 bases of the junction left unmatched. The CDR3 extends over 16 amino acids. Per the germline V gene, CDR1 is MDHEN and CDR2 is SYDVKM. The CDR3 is CASSPWTGDSNQPQHF. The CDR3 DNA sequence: TGTGCCAGCAGTCCGTGGACAGGGGACAGCAATCAGCCCCAGCATTTT.

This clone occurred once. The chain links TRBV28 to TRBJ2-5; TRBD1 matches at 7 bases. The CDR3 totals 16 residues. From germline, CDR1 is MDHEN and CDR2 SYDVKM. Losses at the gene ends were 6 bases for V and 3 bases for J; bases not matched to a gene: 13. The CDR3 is CASRLRYRGTKETQYF. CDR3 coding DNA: TGTGCCAGCAGACTTCGTTACAGGGGCACTAAAGAGACCCAGTACTTC.

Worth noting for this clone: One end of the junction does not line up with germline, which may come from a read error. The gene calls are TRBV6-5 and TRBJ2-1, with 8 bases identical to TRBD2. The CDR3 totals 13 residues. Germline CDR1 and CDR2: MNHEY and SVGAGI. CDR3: CASSRLQTGGRLF. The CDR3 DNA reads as TGTGCCAGCAGTCGACTACAAACGGGGGGGCGGCTCTTC.

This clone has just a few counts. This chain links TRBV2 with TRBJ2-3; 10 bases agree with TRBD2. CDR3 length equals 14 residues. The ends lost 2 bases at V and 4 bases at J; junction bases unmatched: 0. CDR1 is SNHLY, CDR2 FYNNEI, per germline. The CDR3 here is CASSELAGADTQYF. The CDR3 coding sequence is TGTGCCAGCAGTGAACTAGCGGGAGCAGATACGCAGTATTTT.

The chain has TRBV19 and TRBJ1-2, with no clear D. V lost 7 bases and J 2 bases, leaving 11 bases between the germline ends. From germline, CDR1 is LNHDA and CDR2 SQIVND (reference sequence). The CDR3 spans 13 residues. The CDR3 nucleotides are TGTGCCAGTAAAGACATCGGCAACTATGGCTACACCTTC. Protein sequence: CASKDIGNYGYTF.

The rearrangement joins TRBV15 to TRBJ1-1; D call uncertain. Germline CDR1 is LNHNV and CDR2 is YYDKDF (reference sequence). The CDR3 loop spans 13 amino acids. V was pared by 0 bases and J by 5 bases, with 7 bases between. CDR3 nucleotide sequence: TGTGCCACCAGCAGAGATGGAGGGACTGAAGCTTTCTTT. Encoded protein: CATSRDGGTEAFF.

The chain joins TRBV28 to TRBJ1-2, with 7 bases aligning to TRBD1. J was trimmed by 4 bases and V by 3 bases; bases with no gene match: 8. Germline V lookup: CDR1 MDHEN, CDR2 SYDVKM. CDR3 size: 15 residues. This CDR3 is CASSFQDRKLYGYTF. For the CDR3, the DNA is TGTGCCAGCAGTTTCCAGGACAGGAAACTCTATGGCTACACCTTC.

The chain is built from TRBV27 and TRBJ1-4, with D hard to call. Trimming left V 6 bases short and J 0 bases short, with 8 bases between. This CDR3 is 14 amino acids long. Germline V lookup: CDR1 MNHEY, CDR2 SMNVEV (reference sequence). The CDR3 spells CASRTFATNEKLFF. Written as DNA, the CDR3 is TGTGCCAGCAGAACATTCGCAACTAATGAAAAACTGTTTTTT.

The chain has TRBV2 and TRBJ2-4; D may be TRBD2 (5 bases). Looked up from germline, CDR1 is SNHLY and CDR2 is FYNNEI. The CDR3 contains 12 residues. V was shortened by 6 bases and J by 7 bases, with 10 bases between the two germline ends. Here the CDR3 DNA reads TGTGCCAGCAGCCCCGACTACAACATTCAGTACTTC. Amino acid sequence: CASSPDYNIQYF.

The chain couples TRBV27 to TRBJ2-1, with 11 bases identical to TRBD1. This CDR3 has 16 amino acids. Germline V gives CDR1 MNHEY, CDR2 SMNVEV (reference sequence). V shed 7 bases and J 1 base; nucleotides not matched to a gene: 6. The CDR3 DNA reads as TGTGCCAGCAACCCTGGGACAGGGGGTTCCTACAATGAGCAGTTCTTC. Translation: CASNPGTGGSYNEQFF.

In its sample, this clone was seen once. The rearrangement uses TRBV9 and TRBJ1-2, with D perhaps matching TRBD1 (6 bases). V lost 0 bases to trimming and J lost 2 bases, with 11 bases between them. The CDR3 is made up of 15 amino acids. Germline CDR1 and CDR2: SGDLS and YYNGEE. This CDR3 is CASSVGTDYNYGYTF. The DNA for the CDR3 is TGTGCCAGCAGCGTAGGGACAGACTACAACTATGGCTACACCTTC.

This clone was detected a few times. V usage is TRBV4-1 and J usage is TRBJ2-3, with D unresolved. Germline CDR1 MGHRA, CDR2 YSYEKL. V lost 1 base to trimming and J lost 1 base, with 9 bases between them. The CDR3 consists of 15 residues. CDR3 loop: CASSQGEPRTDTQYF. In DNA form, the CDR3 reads TGCGCCAGCAGCCAAGGTGAGCCCCGCACAGATACGCAGTATTTT.

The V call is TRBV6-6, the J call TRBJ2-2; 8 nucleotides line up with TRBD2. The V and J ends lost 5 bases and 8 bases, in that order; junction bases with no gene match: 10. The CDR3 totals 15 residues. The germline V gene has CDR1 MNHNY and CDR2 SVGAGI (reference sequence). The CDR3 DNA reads TGTGCCAGCAGTCGATACCTTGCGGGAGGAGGGGAGCTGTTTTTT. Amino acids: CASSRYLAGGGELFF.

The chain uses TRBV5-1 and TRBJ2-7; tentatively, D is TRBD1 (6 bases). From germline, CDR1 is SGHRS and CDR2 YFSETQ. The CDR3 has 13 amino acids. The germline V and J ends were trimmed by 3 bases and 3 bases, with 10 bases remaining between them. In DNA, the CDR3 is TGCGCCAGCAGCTGGGACACTGACTACGAGCAGTACTTC. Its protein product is CASSWDTDYEQYF.

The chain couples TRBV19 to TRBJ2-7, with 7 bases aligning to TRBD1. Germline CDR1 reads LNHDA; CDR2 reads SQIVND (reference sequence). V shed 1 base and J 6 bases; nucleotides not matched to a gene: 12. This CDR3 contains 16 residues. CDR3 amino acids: CASSIGRLETGTEQYF. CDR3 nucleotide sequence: TGTGCCAGTAGTATAGGACGCCTTGAGACAGGGACCGAGCAGTACTTC.

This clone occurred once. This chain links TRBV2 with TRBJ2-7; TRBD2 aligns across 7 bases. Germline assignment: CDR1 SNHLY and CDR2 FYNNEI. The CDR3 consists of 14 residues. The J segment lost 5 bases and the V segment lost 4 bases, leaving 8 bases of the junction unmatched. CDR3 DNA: TGTGCCAGCAGTGGGACTAGGTCTGTGGACGAGCAGTACTTC. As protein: CASSGTRSVDEQYF.

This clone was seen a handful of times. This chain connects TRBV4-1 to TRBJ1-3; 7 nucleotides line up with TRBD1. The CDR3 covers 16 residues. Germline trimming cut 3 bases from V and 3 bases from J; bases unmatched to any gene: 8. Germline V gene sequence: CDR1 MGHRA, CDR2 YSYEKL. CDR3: CASSQDSGTDGNTIYF. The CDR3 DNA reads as TGCGCCAGCAGCCAGGATTCCGGGACAGATGGAAACACCATATATTTT.

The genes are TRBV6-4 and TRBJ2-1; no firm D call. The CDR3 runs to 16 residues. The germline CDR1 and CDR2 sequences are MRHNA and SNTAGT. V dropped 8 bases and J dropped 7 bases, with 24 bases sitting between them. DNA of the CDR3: TGTGCCAGCCGGTCAATCCGGGTCCTCAGTTCAAATGAGCAGTTCTTC. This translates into CASRSIRVLSSNEQFF.

Here the CDR3 reads CSVLSSGSNTGELFF. The CDR3 DNA is TGCAGCGTTTTGTCTAGCGGGTCTAACACCGGGGAGCTGTTTTTT. This rearrangement joins TRBV29-1 to TRBJ2-2; 8 nucleotides line up with TRBD2. The CDR3 sequence is 15 residues long. Germline CDR1 is SQVTM and CDR2 is ANQGSEA. Trimming took 5 bases from V and 2 from J; bases not matched to a gene: 7.

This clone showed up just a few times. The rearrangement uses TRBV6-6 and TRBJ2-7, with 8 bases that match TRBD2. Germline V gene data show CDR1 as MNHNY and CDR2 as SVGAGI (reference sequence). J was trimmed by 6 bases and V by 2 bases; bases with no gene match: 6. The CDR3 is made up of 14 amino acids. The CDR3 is CASSYLRGGAEQYF. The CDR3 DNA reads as TGTGCCAGCAGTTACCTTCGGGGGGGGGCCGAGCAGTACTTC.

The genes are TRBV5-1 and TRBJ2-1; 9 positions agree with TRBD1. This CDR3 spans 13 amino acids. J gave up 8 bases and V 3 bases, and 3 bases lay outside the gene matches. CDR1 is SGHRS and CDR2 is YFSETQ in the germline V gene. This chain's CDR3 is CASSYRGQDEQFF. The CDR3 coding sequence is TGCGCCAGCAGCTACAGGGGGCAGGATGAGCAGTTCTTC.

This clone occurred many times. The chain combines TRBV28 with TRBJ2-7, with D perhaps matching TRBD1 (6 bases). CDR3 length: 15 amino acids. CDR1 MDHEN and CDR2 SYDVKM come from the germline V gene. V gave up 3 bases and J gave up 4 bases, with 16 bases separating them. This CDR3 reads CASSFARGPPYEQYF. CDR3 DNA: TGTGCCAGCAGTTTTGCCAGGGGCCCCCCGTACGAGCAGTACTTC.

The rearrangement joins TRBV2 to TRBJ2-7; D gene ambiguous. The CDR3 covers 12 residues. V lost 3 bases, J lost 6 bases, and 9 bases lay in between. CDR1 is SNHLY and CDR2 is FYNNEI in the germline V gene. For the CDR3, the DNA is TGTGCCAGCAGTGATAAGCCTACCGAGCAGTACTTC. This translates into CASSDKPTEQYF.

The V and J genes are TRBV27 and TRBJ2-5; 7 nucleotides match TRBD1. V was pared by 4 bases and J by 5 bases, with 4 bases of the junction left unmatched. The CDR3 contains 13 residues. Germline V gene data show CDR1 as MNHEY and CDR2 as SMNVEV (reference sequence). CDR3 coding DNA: TGTGCCAGCAGTTCCAGGGGGTTGGAGACCCAGTACTTC. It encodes CASSSRGLETQYF.

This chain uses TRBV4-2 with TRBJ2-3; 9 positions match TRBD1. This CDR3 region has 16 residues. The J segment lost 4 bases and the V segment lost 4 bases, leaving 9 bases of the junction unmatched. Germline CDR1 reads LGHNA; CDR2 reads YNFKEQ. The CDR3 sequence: CASSLAGDRVSDTQYF. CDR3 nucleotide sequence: TGTGCCAGCAGCCTAGCCGGGGACAGGGTATCAGATACGCAGTATTTT.

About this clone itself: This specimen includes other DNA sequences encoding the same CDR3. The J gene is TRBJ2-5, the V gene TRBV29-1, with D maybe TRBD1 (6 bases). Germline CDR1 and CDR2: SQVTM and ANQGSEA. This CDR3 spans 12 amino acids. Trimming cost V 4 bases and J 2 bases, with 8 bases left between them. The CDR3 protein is CSVGTGQETQYF. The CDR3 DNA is TGCAGCGTTGGTACAGGGCAAGAGACCCAGTACTTC. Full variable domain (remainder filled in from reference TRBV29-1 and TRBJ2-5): SAVISQKPSRDICQRGTSLTIQCQVDSQVTMMFWYRQQPGQSLTLIATANQGSEATYESGFVIDKFPISRPNLTFSTLTVSNMSPEDSSIYLCSVGTGQETQYFGPGTRLLVL.